The 8 T cell receptor beta chains presented below share a single source sample, sequenced in a study of radiotherapy plus CTLA-4 blockade in lung cancer. Profiled with immunoSEQ multiplex PCR; TCRdb holds only in-frame clones, not every one. The table records about 28,000 clones, roughly three quarters of them present only once. Sequenced here: peripheral blood, sampled from a patient treated with radiotherapy plus ipilimumab. The origin of the receptors is a human donor with non-small cell lung cancer that progressed on radiotherapy plus ipilimumab.

The rearrangement joins TRBV19 to TRBJ2-1; D call uncertain. CDR1 and CDR2 from the germline V gene are LNHDA and SQIVND (reference sequence). Trimming removed 6 bases from V and 4 bases from J, with 16 bases in between. There are 15 residues in the CDR3. In DNA, the CDR3 is TGTGCCAGTAGCGGACCCCACTCCAGGTACAATGAGCAGTTCTTC. Residues: CASSGPHSRYNEQFF.

The chain is built from TRBV7-9 and TRBJ2-3, with no clear D. Germline V gene data show CDR1 as SEHNR and CDR2 as FQNEAQ (reference sequence). V was pared by 6 bases and J by 6 bases, with 7 bases between. This CDR3 has 11 amino acids. The CDR3 sequence: CASSWVDTQYF. The CDR3 region has the DNA TGTGCCAGCAGTTGGGTGGATACGCAGTATTTT.

This clone was counted only a few times. The rearrangement uses TRBV15 and TRBJ1-2; D ambiguous. The length of the CDR3 is 14 residues. Per germline, CDR1 LNHNV and CDR2 YYDKDF (reference sequence). Trimming stripped 1 base from V and 8 bases from J, with 14 bases between. The CDR3 coding sequence is TGTGCCACCAGCAGAGCCGCTTCCGAGGAAGGCTACACCTTC. Protein sequence: CATSRAASEEGYTF.

This chain connects TRBV28 to TRBJ1-1, with TRBD1 identical over 7 bases. The CDR3 totals 12 residues. J lost 7 bases, V lost 4 bases, and 3 bases had no gene match. Germline CDR1 MDHEN, CDR2 SYDVKM. CDR3 DNA sequence: TGTGCCAGCAGTTGGGGACAGCTTGAAGCTTTCTTT. Amino acids: CASSWGQLEAFF.

The gene calls are TRBV7-2 and TRBJ2-7; the D gene is possibly TRBD2 (5 bases). The germline V gene has CDR1 SGHTA and CDR2 FQGNSA. Deletions cut 7 bases from V and 1 base from J, with 17 bases between. This CDR3 comprises 15 residues. The CDR3 loop is CASTPGRGLSYEQYF. CDR3 in DNA: TGTGCCAGCACCCCCGGCCGGGGATTATCCTACGAGCAGTACTTC.

The chain has TRBV5-4 and TRBJ2-1; weak D call: TRBD1 (6 bases). Trimming stripped 3 bases from V and 5 bases from J, with 9 bases between. Germline CDR1 SGHNT, CDR2 YYREEE (reference sequence). The CDR3 has 13 residues. The CDR3 region is CASSWDTHNEQFF. The CDR3 coding sequence is TGTGCCAGCAGCTGGGACACTCACAATGAGCAGTTCTTC.

The chain joins TRBV4-1 to TRBJ1-4, with a possible D match to TRBD1 (5 bases). Per the germline V gene, CDR1 is MGHRA and CDR2 is YSYEKL. This CDR3 comprises 16 residues. The V gene lost 6 bases and the J gene lost 4 bases, with 18 bases spanning the gap. CDR3 residues: CASRTGLGAINEKLFF. Written as DNA, the CDR3 is TGCGCCAGCAGAACAGGATTAGGGGCAATTAATGAAAAACTGTTTTTT.

The chain employs TRBV29-1 and TRBJ2-5, with 7 bases fitting TRBD2. This CDR3 spans 12 amino acids. Trimming cost V 7 bases and J 1 base; bases outside gene matches: 3. Germline V gene data show CDR1 as SQVTM and CDR2 as ANQGSEA. CDR3 sequence: CSARLAQETQYF. Here the CDR3 DNA reads TGCAGCGCCCGACTAGCCCAAGAGACCCAGTACTTC.